A single T cell receptor beta chain is shown here with its context. This entry belongs to a study of blood T cell repertoires in COVID-19. Background on the study: Some COVID-19 samples were acute and others convalescent; all came from the United States, Italy and Spain. T cells, B-cell-depleted T cells, or PBMCs supplied cDNA or gDNA.

In the authors' methods: Amplification of reference gene primers was used by the study to estimate nucleated cell counts. Repertoires were generated with immunoSEQ multiplex PCR, while TCRdb's copy carries only in-frame clones and drops some. V and J calls and clone size come straight from that table; D and trimming were deduced from the DNA. The sample lists some 150,000 clones; around 83% were seen once. There are 16 residues in the CDR3. V was clipped by 3 bases and J by 6 bases; unmatched bases: 9. Germline loops: CDR1 MGHRA, CDR2 YSYEKL. The specimen was peripheral blood. The TCR originated in a woman aged 50 to 60 with acute or convalescent COVID-19. The chain carries TRBV4-1 and TRBJ2-3; 10 bases map to TRBD1. As DNA, the CDR3 is TGCGCCAGCAGCCAGGTTCCGGGACAGGGGTGGGATACGCAGTATTTT. Translated: CASSQVPGQGWDTQYF.